This TCR beta chain was captured by sequencing in a study of T cell changes during pregnancy in multiple sclerosis. Measured with immunoSEQ multiplex PCR; TCRdb has only the in-frame clones, and not every one. This table has more than 100,000 clones, 92% appearing once. With 4 bases removed from V and 6 bases from J, the gap between germline ends came to 16 bases. Germline V gives CDR1 SGHNT, CDR2 YYREEE (reference sequence). The CDR3 totals 14 residues. The rearrangement uses TRBV5-4 and TRBJ2-5, with D possibly matching TRBD2 (6 bases). The source is a female donor with multiple sclerosis, enrolled in a pregnancy study. The sample consisted of peripheral blood, taken after pregnancy. CDR3 DNA: TGTGCCAGCAGCCCTGGTGGGGGGTCGAAGACCCAGTACTTC. This encodes CASSPGGGSKTQYF. The entire variable domain, with the rest obtained from reference TRBV5-4 and TRBJ2-5, is as follows: ETGVTQSPTHLIKTRGQQVTLRCSSQSGHNTVSWYQQALGQGPQFIFQYYREEENGRGNFPPRFSGLQFPNYSSELNVNALELDDSALYLCASSPGGGSKTQYFGPGTRLLVL.